The rows below give T cell receptor beta chains drawn from one sample of a study of shared clonotypes between healthy human individuals. Profiling relied on immunoSEQ multiplex PCR, and the TCRdb table lists in-frame clones only, not all of them. In the table there are millions of clones, just over 90% of which are singletons. Sequencing used naive CD8+ T cells from PBMCs. The receptor source for this set is a man between 18 and 35 years old in good health. Some clones in this sample may be carry-over from other donors' samples. Each CDR3 is given with its conserved first and last residue. The order of the fields is CDR3 DNA, CDR3 protein, clone size, V gene, CDR3 length, J gene, D gene. The D gene is left open where the match is weak. Expanded clones are given a class, and other clones once, few, many or no size at all.

cdr3_nt: TGTGCCAGCAGCTCTAAAGGCGGGACAGGGAGGGGCGAGCAGTTCTTC
cdr3_aa: CASSSKGGTGRGEQFF
clone_size: -
v_call: TRBV7-2
cdr3_length: 16
j_call: TRBJ2-1
d_call: TRBD1

cdr3_nt: TGTGCCAGCAGCTTAAATCGGCGACAGGGAGAGACCCAGTACTTC
cdr3_aa: CASSLNRRQGETQYF
clone_size: -
v_call: TRBV13
cdr3_length: 15
j_call: TRBJ2-5
d_call: TRBD1

cdr3_nt: TGTGCCAGTAATCAAGGCCGGTCCACTGAAGCTTTCTTT
cdr3_aa: CASNQGRSTEAFF
clone_size: -
v_call: TRBV19
cdr3_length: 13
j_call: TRBJ1-1
d_call: -

cdr3_nt: TGTGCCTGGAGTGTACCCAGGTTGGCTTTCTTT
cdr3_aa: CAWSVPRLAFF
clone_size: -
v_call: TRBV30
cdr3_length: 11
j_call: TRBJ1-1
d_call: -

cdr3_nt: TGCGCCAGCAGCCAGATAACCGGGACAGGTATGACAGAGACCCAGTACTTC
cdr3_aa: CASSQITGTGMTETQYF
clone_size: -
v_call: TRBV4-1
cdr3_length: 17
j_call: TRBJ2-5
d_call: TRBD1

cdr3_nt: TGTGCCAGTACCCTTAATTTTGGGACAGGCTCCTACGAGCAGTACTTC
cdr3_aa: CASTLNFGTGSYEQYF
clone_size: -
v_call: TRBV19
cdr3_length: 16
j_call: TRBJ2-7
d_call: TRBD1

cdr3_nt: TGTGCCAGCAGCTTATTAGGTGGAGCTGGGGCCAACGTCCTGACTTTC
cdr3_aa: CASSLLGGAGANVLTF
clone_size: -
v_call: TRBV7-8
cdr3_length: 16
j_call: TRBJ2-6
d_call: -

cdr3_nt: TGTGCCAGCAGCGTATACGGGATGGCCAAAAACATTCAGTACTTC
cdr3_aa: CASSVYGMAKNIQYF
clone_size: once
v_call: TRBV9
cdr3_length: 15
j_call: TRBJ2-4
d_call: -

cdr3_nt: TGTGCCAGCAGTTATCCGACTAGCGGGAGCGGGTACGAGCAGTACTTC
cdr3_aa: CASSYPTSGSGYEQYF
clone_size: -
v_call: TRBV28
cdr3_length: 16
j_call: TRBJ2-7
d_call: TRBD2

cdr3_nt: TGCGCCAGCAGCCAAGGGCGGAACTACGAGCAGTACTTC
cdr3_aa: CASSQGRNYEQYF
clone_size: -
v_call: TRBV4-1
cdr3_length: 13
j_call: TRBJ2-7
d_call: -

cdr3_nt: TGCGCCAGCAGCTTGGCGGCAGGGGGTCCGAACACCGGGGAGCTGTTTTTT
cdr3_aa: CASSLAAGGPNTGELFF
clone_size: -
v_call: TRBV5-1
cdr3_length: 17
j_call: TRBJ2-2
d_call: TRBD1

cdr3_nt: TGTGCCACCAGCAGAGATGACAGGGTAGCTAGCGGGAGTCGGAGAAACATTCAGTACTTC
cdr3_aa: CATSRDDRVASGSRRNIQYF
clone_size: -
v_call: TRBV15
cdr3_length: 20
j_call: TRBJ2-4
d_call: TRBD2

cdr3_nt: TGTGCCAGCAGCGTAGTCGGGGGGACCCAGTACTTC
cdr3_aa: CASSVVGGTQYF
clone_size: -
v_call: TRBV9
cdr3_length: 12
j_call: TRBJ2-5
d_call: -

cdr3_nt: TGTGCCAGCAGCGTAGGTCGCGGGAGAGGGAATGAGCAGTTCTTC
cdr3_aa: CASSVGRGRGNEQFF
clone_size: -
v_call: TRBV9
cdr3_length: 15
j_call: TRBJ2-1
d_call: TRBD2

cdr3_nt: TGCGCCAGCAGCCAAGATAAAAGTCCCGGGGAGCTGTTTTTT
cdr3_aa: CASSQDKSPGELFF
clone_size: -
v_call: TRBV4-3
cdr3_length: 14
j_call: TRBJ2-2
d_call: -

cdr3_nt: TGCGCCAGCAGCTTGTTGACCGGGGGCAACACTGAAGCTTTCTTT
cdr3_aa: CASSLLTGGNTEAFF
clone_size: -
v_call: TRBV5-1
cdr3_length: 15
j_call: TRBJ1-1
d_call: -

cdr3_nt: TGTGCCAGTAGTATATGGACAGGGGGGCCTGAGCAGTTCTTC
cdr3_aa: CASSIWTGGPEQFF
clone_size: once
v_call: TRBV19
cdr3_length: 14
j_call: TRBJ2-1
d_call: TRBD1

cdr3_nt: TGTGCTAGTGGTACCGGCGGATCCCGCACAGATACGCAGTATTTT
cdr3_aa: CASGTGGSRTDTQYF
clone_size: -
v_call: TRBV12-5
cdr3_length: 15
j_call: TRBJ2-3
d_call: -

cdr3_nt: TGCAGCGCTGAGGGACAGGCCAACAATGAGCAGTTCTTC
cdr3_aa: CSAEGQANNEQFF
clone_size: -
v_call: TRBV29-1
cdr3_length: 13
j_call: TRBJ2-1
d_call: TRBD1

cdr3_nt: TGTGCCACATATAACACCGGGGAGCTGTTTTTT
cdr3_aa: CATYNTGELFF
clone_size: -
v_call: TRBV15
cdr3_length: 11
j_call: TRBJ2-2
d_call: -

cdr3_nt: TGCGCCAGCAGTGGGACAGGGTGGGCCTACGAGCAGTACTTC
cdr3_aa: CASSGTGWAYEQYF
clone_size: -
v_call: TRBV10-1
cdr3_length: 14
j_call: TRBJ2-7
d_call: TRBD1

cdr3_nt: TGTGCCAGCAGTTTAGGCGGGAACATTTACAATGAGCAGTTCTTC
cdr3_aa: CASSLGGNIYNEQFF
clone_size: -
v_call: TRBV27
cdr3_length: 15
j_call: TRBJ2-1
d_call: -

cdr3_nt: TGTGCCAGCAGTATAACAGGGGGCGCTGAGGCTTTCTTT
cdr3_aa: CASSITGGAEAFF
clone_size: -
v_call: TRBV28
cdr3_length: 13
j_call: TRBJ1-1
d_call: TRBD1

cdr3_nt: TGTGCCAGCAGCTTTTCGCCGTACCAAGAGACCCAGTACTTC
cdr3_aa: CASSFSPYQETQYF
clone_size: -
v_call: TRBV7-9
cdr3_length: 14
j_call: TRBJ2-5
d_call: -

cdr3_nt: TGTGCCTGGCAGATGGGGCGGGTGAGCTCCTACAATGAGCAGTTCTTC
cdr3_aa: CAWQMGRVSSYNEQFF
clone_size: -
v_call: TRBV30
cdr3_length: 16
j_call: TRBJ2-1
d_call: -

cdr3_nt: TGTGCCAGCAGCTACCCGCGAGGGTACCAAGAGACCCAGTACTTC
cdr3_aa: CASSYPRGYQETQYF
clone_size: -
v_call: TRBV11-2
cdr3_length: 15
j_call: TRBJ2-5
d_call: -

cdr3_nt: TGCGCCAGCAGCCAAGCTAGGTGGTCCTACAATGAGCAGTTCTTC
cdr3_aa: CASSQARWSYNEQFF
clone_size: -
v_call: TRBV4-3
cdr3_length: 15
j_call: TRBJ2-1
d_call: -

cdr3_nt: TGTGCCAGCAGCAGGCTACAGGGGGGGGGAGAGACCCAGTACTTC
cdr3_aa: CASSRLQGGGETQYF
clone_size: -
v_call: TRBV27
cdr3_length: 15
j_call: TRBJ2-5
d_call: -

cdr3_nt: TGTGCCAGCAGTTACTCGAGGCAGCCCGGGGAGCTGTTTTTT
cdr3_aa: CASSYSRQPGELFF
clone_size: -
v_call: TRBV6-5
cdr3_length: 14
j_call: TRBJ2-2
d_call: -

cdr3_nt: TGTGCCAGCAGCCCTCGGGACGGGGTAGGGGACACTGAAGCTTTCTTT
cdr3_aa: CASSPRDGVGDTEAFF
clone_size: -
v_call: TRBV7-9
cdr3_length: 16
j_call: TRBJ1-1
d_call: -

cdr3_nt: TGTGCCAGTAGTCACAAAATAGGGGTCCCTGAAGCTTTCTTT
cdr3_aa: CASSHKIGVPEAFF
clone_size: -
v_call: TRBV19
cdr3_length: 14
j_call: TRBJ1-1
d_call: -

cdr3_nt: TGTGCCAGCAGCCCCCCCCGCGACTACGAGCAGTACTTC
cdr3_aa: CASSPPRDYEQYF
clone_size: -
v_call: TRBV7-9
cdr3_length: 13
j_call: TRBJ2-7
d_call: -

cdr3_nt: TGCAGCGCCCGGGACAGCACCTACGAGCAGTACTTC
cdr3_aa: CSARDSTYEQYF
clone_size: -
v_call: TRBV29-1
cdr3_length: 12
j_call: TRBJ2-7
d_call: TRBD1

cdr3_nt: TGTGCCAGCAGTACAACAGGGACCAACGAGCAGTACTTC
cdr3_aa: CASSTTGTNEQYF
clone_size: once
v_call: TRBV27
cdr3_length: 13
j_call: TRBJ2-7
d_call: -

cdr3_nt: TGTGCCAGCAGCCAAGTTGGGGCTTTTGGAAACACCATATATTTT
cdr3_aa: CASSQVGAFGNTIYF
clone_size: -
v_call: TRBV4-2
cdr3_length: 15
j_call: TRBJ1-3
d_call: -

cdr3_nt: TGTGCCAGCAGCTTGGCCGGACCCTACACCTTC
cdr3_aa: CASSLAGPYTF
clone_size: -
v_call: TRBV5-4
cdr3_length: 11
j_call: TRBJ1-2
d_call: -

cdr3_nt: TGCGCCAGCAGCCAACCACAGGGAGGAGGCTACACCTTC
cdr3_aa: CASSQPQGGGYTF
clone_size: -
v_call: TRBV4-1
cdr3_length: 13
j_call: TRBJ1-2
d_call: -

cdr3_nt: TGTGCCAGCAGCTTAGTGAGGACCCAAGAGACCCAGTACTTC
cdr3_aa: CASSLVRTQETQYF
clone_size: -
v_call: TRBV7-2
cdr3_length: 14
j_call: TRBJ2-5
d_call: -

cdr3_nt: TGTGCCAGCAGCCCCTCGAACCCCGGCAGGGCCGAGCAGTACTTC
cdr3_aa: CASSPSNPGRAEQYF
clone_size: -
v_call: TRBV4-2
cdr3_length: 15
j_call: TRBJ2-7
d_call: -

cdr3_nt: TGTGCCAGTAGTATAGTTAGATCCGGGATTGGGGAGCTGTTTTTT
cdr3_aa: CASSIVRSGIGELFF
clone_size: -
v_call: TRBV19
cdr3_length: 15
j_call: TRBJ2-2
d_call: -

cdr3_nt: TGTGCCAACAGTTTAGACAGGGGCCCTGCAGGCTACACCTTC
cdr3_aa: CANSLDRGPAGYTF
clone_size: -
v_call: TRBV28
cdr3_length: 14
j_call: TRBJ1-2
d_call: TRBD1

cdr3_nt: TGTGCCAGCAGCCAAGGGGGGACTGGGAGAACTGAAGCTTTCTTT
cdr3_aa: CASSQGGTGRTEAFF
clone_size: -
v_call: TRBV14
cdr3_length: 15
j_call: TRBJ1-1
d_call: -

cdr3_nt: TGCGCCAGCAGCCAAGTCCCTAGCTCGACCAGCTATACGCAGTATTTT
cdr3_aa: CASSQVPSSTSYTQYF
clone_size: once
v_call: TRBV4-3
cdr3_length: 16
j_call: TRBJ2-3
d_call: -

cdr3_nt: TGCAGCGTTGATGACAGGGAACGTGGCTACACCTTC
cdr3_aa: CSVDDRERGYTF
clone_size: -
v_call: TRBV29-1
cdr3_length: 12
j_call: TRBJ1-2
d_call: TRBD1

cdr3_nt: TGTGCCAGCAGTTCCCACAGGGGTTGGAACACTGAAGCTTTCTTT
cdr3_aa: CASSSHRGWNTEAFF
clone_size: -
v_call: TRBV27
cdr3_length: 15
j_call: TRBJ1-1
d_call: TRBD1

cdr3_nt: TGTGCCAGCAGTTCCGGACTAGCGGGAGGGTGGGGCACCGGGGAGCTGTTTTTT
cdr3_aa: CASSSGLAGGWGTGELFF
clone_size: once
v_call: TRBV28
cdr3_length: 18
j_call: TRBJ2-2
d_call: TRBD2

cdr3_nt: TGCAGCGTTGAAGGCTTTTTCCGACAGGAAAAAAACATTCAGTACTTC
cdr3_aa: CSVEGFFRQEKNIQYF
clone_size: -
v_call: TRBV29-1
cdr3_length: 16
j_call: TRBJ2-4
d_call: -

cdr3_nt: TGTGCCAGCAGTTTAGTGACTAGCGGGAGGGATACGCAGTATTTT
cdr3_aa: CASSLVTSGRDTQYF
clone_size: -
v_call: TRBV27
cdr3_length: 15
j_call: TRBJ2-3
d_call: TRBD2

cdr3_nt: TGTGCCAGCAACCTGGGGCCGGGCACTGAAGCTTTCTTT
cdr3_aa: CASNLGPGTEAFF
clone_size: -
v_call: TRBV7-3
cdr3_length: 13
j_call: TRBJ1-1
d_call: -

cdr3_nt: TGCGCCAGCACTACCTCCTGGGGCCCGAGGTACGGGGAGCTGTTTTTT
cdr3_aa: CASTTSWGPRYGELFF
clone_size: few
v_call: TRBV10-2
cdr3_length: 16
j_call: TRBJ2-2
d_call: -